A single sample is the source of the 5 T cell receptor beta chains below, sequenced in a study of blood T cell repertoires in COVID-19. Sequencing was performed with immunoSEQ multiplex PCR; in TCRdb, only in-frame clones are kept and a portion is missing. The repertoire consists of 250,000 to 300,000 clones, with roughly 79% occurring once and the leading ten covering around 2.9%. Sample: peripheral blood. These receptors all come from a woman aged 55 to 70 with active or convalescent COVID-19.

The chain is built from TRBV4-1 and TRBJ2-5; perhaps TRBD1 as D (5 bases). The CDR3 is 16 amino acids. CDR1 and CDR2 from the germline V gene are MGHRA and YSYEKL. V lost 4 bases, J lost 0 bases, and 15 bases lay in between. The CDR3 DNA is TGCGCCAGCAGCCCCCAGGGTGCCGCTAACCAAGAGACCCAGTACTTC. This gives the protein CASSPQGAANQETQYF.

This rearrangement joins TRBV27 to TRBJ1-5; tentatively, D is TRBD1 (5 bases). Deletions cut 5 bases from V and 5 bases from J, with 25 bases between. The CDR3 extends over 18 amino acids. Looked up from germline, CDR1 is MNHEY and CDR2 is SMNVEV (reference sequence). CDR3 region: CASSKETVPQHLYQPQHF. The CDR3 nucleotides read TGTGCCAGCAGTAAAGAGACAGTCCCCCAGCACCTTTATCAGCCCCAGCATTTT.

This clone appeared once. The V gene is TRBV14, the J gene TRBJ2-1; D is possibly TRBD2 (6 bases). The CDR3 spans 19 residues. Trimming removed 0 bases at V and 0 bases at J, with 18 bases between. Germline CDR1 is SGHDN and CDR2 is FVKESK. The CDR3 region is CASSQEAMGDSYSYNEQFF. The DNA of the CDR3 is TGTGCCAGCAGCCAAGAGGCGATGGGGGACTCCTACTCCTACAATGAGCAGTTCTTC.

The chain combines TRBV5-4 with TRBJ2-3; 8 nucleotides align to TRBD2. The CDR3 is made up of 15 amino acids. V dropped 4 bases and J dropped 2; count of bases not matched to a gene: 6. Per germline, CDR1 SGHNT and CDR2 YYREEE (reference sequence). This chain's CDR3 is CASSGTGGATDTQYF. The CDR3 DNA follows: TGTGCCAGCAGCGGCACCGGGGGGGCCACAGATACGCAGTATTTT.

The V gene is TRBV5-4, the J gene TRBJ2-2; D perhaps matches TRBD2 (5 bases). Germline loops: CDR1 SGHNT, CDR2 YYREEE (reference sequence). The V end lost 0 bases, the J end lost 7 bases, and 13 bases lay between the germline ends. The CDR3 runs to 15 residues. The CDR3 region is CASSLGHNEGGELFF. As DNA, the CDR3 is TGTGCCAGCAGCTTGGGCCACAACGAGGGCGGGGAGCTGTTTTTT.